This entry lists 26 T cell receptor beta chains sequenced from one sample in a study of OX40 agonist ivuxolimab in advanced cancers. The data were produced by immunoSEQ multiplex PCR, yet TCRdb's version contains in-frame clones alone and is incomplete. The sample shows 35,000 to 40,000 clones, about 84% of them seen only once. The sequences come from CD4+ or CD8+ T cells sorted from blood, collected in a trial of the OX40 agonist ivuxolimab. The receptor set was obtained from an adult with an advanced solid tumor such as melanoma, head and neck, liver or kidney cancer.

This clone was counted only a few times. The chain carries TRBV11-2 and TRBJ2-1, with 16 positions matching TRBD2. CDR1 is SGHAT, CDR2 FQNNGV, per germline. V lost 5 bases, J lost 9 bases, and 10 bases stayed unmatched. The CDR3 contains 17 residues. DNA for the CDR3: TGTGCCAGCAGCCACATCTCCGGGACTAGCGGGAGGGGTGAGCAGTTCTTC. It specifies CASSHISGTSGRGEQFF.

This chain joins TRBV6-5 and TRBJ2-2, with D tentatively TRBD2 (6 bases). The CDR3 is 14 amino acids. From germline, CDR1 is MNHEY and CDR2 SVGAGI. Trimming took 9 bases from V and 2 from J, leaving 13 bases between them. In nucleotides, the CDR3 is TGTGCCAGTCTCTCAGCGGGTAACACCGGGGAGCTGTTTTTT. Its protein is CASLSAGNTGELFF.

The chain combines TRBV19 with TRBJ2-7; D perhaps matches TRBD1 (6 bases). Per the germline V gene, CDR1 is LNHDA and CDR2 is SQIVND (reference sequence). Trimming took 0 bases from V and 1 from J, leaving 10 bases between them. This CDR3 region has 15 residues. CDR3 nucleotides: TGTGCCAGTAGTATAGACGGGACATCGTCCTACGAGCAGTACTTC. Its translation is CASSIDGTSSYEQYF.

The V call is TRBV2, the J call TRBJ2-2; 10 positions agree with TRBD2. The CDR3 consists of 15 residues. Germline lookup yields CDR1 SNHLY and CDR2 FYNNEI. Trimming removed 6 bases from V and 5 bases from J; junction bases left unmatched: 6. In DNA, the CDR3 is TGTGCCAGCAGAATGACTAGCGGGCTGACCGGGGAGCTGTTTTTT. Its translation is CASRMTSGLTGELFF.

The V gene is TRBV9, the J gene TRBJ2-3, with D unclear. Per germline, CDR1 SGDLS and CDR2 YYNGEE. CDR3 size: 14 residues. V was clipped by 4 bases and J by 0 bases, with 9 bases between them. This CDR3 reads CASSWFGSTDTQYF. The DNA of the CDR3 is TGTGCCAGCAGCTGGTTCGGCAGCACAGATACGCAGTATTTT.

This clone was seen only a few times. The chain links TRBV28 to TRBJ1-5; TRBD1 matches at 9 bases. CDR1 MDHEN and CDR2 SYDVKM come from the germline V gene. Trimming at V came to 5 bases and at J to 5 bases, leaving 4 bases not matched to a gene. The CDR3 has 14 amino acids. For the CDR3, the DNA is TGTGCCAGCAGTCTCCGGACAGGGGATCAGCCCCAGCATTTT. Translated, it gives CASSLRTGDQPQHF.

The V and J genes are TRBV5-1 and TRBJ2-5; TRBD2 might be the D (6 bases). The ends were cut back, 0 bases at V and 9 bases at J, with 24 bases in the middle. The CDR3 runs 17 residues. The germline V gene encodes CDR1 SGHRS and CDR2 YFSETQ. The CDR3 bases are TGCGCCAGCAGCTTGGGTACCGGGAGTATCCTTGCGGCGGCCCAGTACTTC. It is translated as CASSLGTGSILAAAQYF.

The V call is TRBV5-6, the J call TRBJ2-5; a possible D gene is TRBD2 (6 bases). Germline loops: CDR1 SGHDT, CDR2 YYEEEE. This CDR3 has 14 amino acids. V was clipped by 3 bases and J by 5 bases, with 14 bases between them. In DNA, the CDR3 is TGTGCCAGCAGCTCGACTAGTTGGATGGAGACCCAGTACTTC. It yields the protein CASSSTSWMETQYF.

The chain has TRBV2 and TRBJ2-1; 7 nucleotides match TRBD1. V lost 9 bases, J lost 0 bases, and 5 bases stayed unmatched. The germline V gene encodes CDR1 SNHLY and CDR2 FYNNEI. The CDR3 is 14 residues long. The CDR3 sequence is CARTGTDSYNEQFF. The CDR3 nucleotides read TGTGCCAGGACCGGGACAGACTCCTACAATGAGCAGTTCTTC.

The V and J genes are TRBV4-3 and TRBJ2-5; possible D gene TRBD2, 6 bases. The V and J ends lost 8 bases and 5 bases respectively, with 21 bases between them. This CDR3 is built from 15 residues. Germline V gene lookup returns CDR1 LGHNA and CDR2 YSLEER. CDR3 protein: CASAPGYGGGETQYF. The CDR3 nucleotides read TGCGCCAGCGCGCCGGGGTACGGGGGTGGTGAGACCCAGTACTTC.

The rearrangement uses TRBV13 and TRBJ1-1, with 8 bases aligning to TRBD1. Germline V gene sequence: CDR1 PRHDT, CDR2 FYEKMQ (reference sequence). J gave up 3 bases and V 3 bases, and 15 bases lay outside the gene matches. The CDR3 has 18 amino acids. CDR3 sequence reads: CASSFGVDRVLGYTEAFF. The CDR3 bases are TGTGCCAGCAGCTTCGGGGTGGACAGGGTTCTTGGTTACACTGAAGCTTTCTTT.

This clone was observed a few times. The gene calls are TRBV7-9 and TRBJ2-1, with 11 nucleotides matching TRBD2. CDR1 is SEHNR, CDR2 FQNEAQ, per germline (reference sequence). Trimming at V came to 5 bases and at J to 4 bases, leaving 16 bases not matched to a gene. The CDR3 contains 19 residues. The CDR3 bases are TGTGCCAGCAGCCTACTTGGGCTAGCGGGAGGACTTATTTACAATGAGCAGTTCTTC. This gives the protein CASSLLGLAGGLIYNEQFF.

The chain joins TRBV28 to TRBJ1-2; unclear D gene. V gave up 1 base and J gave up 5 bases, with 14 bases separating them. Germline-derived CDR1 and CDR2 are MDHEN and SYDVKM. CDR3 size: 15 residues. DNA of the CDR3: TGTGCCAGCAGTTTATCCTTACTTTCCTTATATGGCTACACCTTC. Residues: CASSLSLLSLYGYTF.

The J gene is TRBJ2-7, the V gene TRBV5-1, with a weak D call TRBD1 (6 bases). Germline CDR1 and CDR2: SGHRS and YFSETQ. The CDR3 is 14 residues long. The germline V and J ends were trimmed by 6 bases and 0 bases, with 13 bases remaining between them. The CDR3 reads CASTRGESSYEQYF. The CDR3 region has the DNA TGCGCCAGCACCAGGGGAGAGAGCTCCTACGAGCAGTACTTC.

The J gene is TRBJ1-6, the V gene TRBV10-2; 9 positions agree with TRBD1. Germline V gene lookup returns CDR1 WSHSY and CDR2 SAAADI. Losses at the gene ends were 5 bases for V and 10 bases for J; bases not matched to a gene: 6. The CDR3 extends over 14 amino acids. In DNA, the CDR3 is TGCGCCAGCAGTCCTACAGGGGGCGAATCACCCCTCCACTTT. This sequence encodes CASSPTGGESPLHF.

In its sample, this clone was seen a few times. The V and J genes are TRBV4-1 and TRBJ2-6; D is undetermined. Germline CDR1 and CDR2: MGHRA and YSYEKL. V lost 4 bases and J 1 base, leaving 8 bases between the germline ends. The CDR3 spans 15 residues. The CDR3, as DNA: TGCGCCAGCAGCCTCCCCCGATCTGGGGCCAACGTCCTGACTTTC. Translating gives CASSLPRSGANVLTF.

The chain recombines TRBV27 with TRBJ2-7, with 10 bases fitting TRBD1. The CDR3 has 16 amino acids. CDR1 is MNHEY and CDR2 is SMNVEV in the germline V gene (reference sequence). Trimming took 0 bases from V and 4 from J; bases not matched to a gene: 6. CDR3 protein: CASSLSQGDRGYEQYF. The CDR3 bases are TGTGCCAGCAGTTTATCTCAGGGGGACAGGGGTTACGAGCAGTACTTC.

The chain employs TRBV7-6 and TRBJ1-2; a possible D gene is TRBD1 (6 bases). Germline values: CDR1 SGHVS, CDR2 FNYEAQ. With 1 base removed from V and 4 bases from J, the gap between germline ends came to 13 bases. This CDR3 spans 15 amino acids. As DNA, the CDR3 is TGTGCCAGCAGCTTAGGGATAGACAGGACCTATGGCTACACCTTC. It yields the protein CASSLGIDRTYGYTF. Combining the CDR3 with reference TRBV7-6 and TRBJ1-2 gives the whole variable domain GAGVSQSPRYKVTKRGQDVALRCDPISGHVSLYWYRQALGQGPEFLTYFNYEAQQDKSGLPNDRFSAERPEGSISTLTIQRTEQRDSAMYRCASSLGIDRTYGYTFGSGTRLTVV.

In its sample, this clone was seen a few times. The J gene is TRBJ2-7, the V gene TRBV19, with 10 bases identical to TRBD2. The CDR3 is made up of 17 amino acids. J gave up 3 bases and V 0 bases, and 8 bases lay outside the gene matches. CDR1 LNHDA and CDR2 SQIVND come from the germline V gene (reference sequence). Here the CDR3 reads CASSIDPQASGGYEQYF. Here the CDR3 DNA reads TGTGCCAGTAGTATAGATCCCCAGGCTAGCGGGGGCTACGAGCAGTACTTC.

V usage is TRBV27 and J usage is TRBJ2-7, with 9 positions matching TRBD2. Germline CDR1 MNHEY, CDR2 SMNVEV (reference sequence). The J segment lost 6 bases and the V segment lost 2 bases, leaving 11 bases of the junction unmatched. The CDR3 extends over 16 amino acids. The CDR3 sequence is CASSLLGLAGSGEQYF. The CDR3 DNA follows: TGTGCCAGCAGTTTACTAGGGCTAGCGGGATCCGGCGAGCAGTACTTC.

This clone was found once. The rearrangement uses TRBV14 and TRBJ2-3, with TRBD2 matching 8 bases. CDR1 is SGHDN, CDR2 FVKESK, per germline. The CDR3 covers 16 residues. Trimming cost V 2 bases and J 6 bases; bases outside gene matches: 10. DNA for the CDR3: TGTGCCAGCAGCCAACCGGGACTAGGATTAGTGGATACGCAGTATTTT. This codes for CASSQPGLGLVDTQYF.

A few counts support this clone. Different DNA sequences within this sample yield the same CDR3. The chain combines TRBV6-1 with TRBJ2-7; the D gene is possibly TRBD2 (6 bases). The germline gives CDR1 MNHNS, CDR2 SASEGT. There are 15 residues in the CDR3. Trimming pared 1 base from V and 0 bases from J, leaving 10 bases between. CDR3: CASSEGRGISYEQYF. For the CDR3, the DNA is TGTGCCAGCAGTGAAGGGCGCGGGATCTCCTACGAGCAGTACTTC.

This chain links TRBV10-3 with TRBJ2-3, with a tentative D call TRBD1 (6 bases). V was clipped by 0 bases and J by 6 bases, with 16 bases between them. Per germline, CDR1 ENHRY and CDR2 SYGVKD. This CDR3 has 16 residues. The chain's CDR3 is CAISESWQGSLDTQYF. CDR3 coding DNA: TGTGCCATCAGTGAGTCGTGGCAGGGGTCTTTGGATACGCAGTATTTT.

The V gene is TRBV28, the J gene TRBJ2-1; perhaps TRBD2 as D (5 bases). CDR3 length: 13 residues. CDR1 is MDHEN and CDR2 is SYDVKM in the germline V gene. Trimming removed 5 bases at V and 5 bases at J, with 10 bases between. The CDR3 reads CASSPPEDNEQFF. For the CDR3, the DNA is TGTGCCAGCAGTCCCCCGGAGGACAATGAGCAGTTCTTC.

This chain uses TRBV21-1 with TRBJ1-1; the DNA was not compared with TRBD1, the D call given in the table. TRBV21-1 is deemed a pseudogene. The CDR3 has 13 residues. The CDR3 DNA follows: TGTGCCAGCAGCAATGGTGGGCCCACTGAAGCTTTCTTT. Translating gives CASSNGGPTEAFF.

V usage is TRBV6-1 and J usage is TRBJ2-7, with 8 bases fitting TRBD2. This CDR3 spans 15 amino acids. Germline V gene lookup returns CDR1 MNHNS and CDR2 SASEGT. The trim removed 0 bases at V and 2 bases at J, leaving 3 bases unmatched. CDR3 region: CASSEALAGTYEQYF. The CDR3 nucleotides are TGTGCCAGCAGTGAAGCGTTAGCGGGAACCTACGAGCAGTACTTC.